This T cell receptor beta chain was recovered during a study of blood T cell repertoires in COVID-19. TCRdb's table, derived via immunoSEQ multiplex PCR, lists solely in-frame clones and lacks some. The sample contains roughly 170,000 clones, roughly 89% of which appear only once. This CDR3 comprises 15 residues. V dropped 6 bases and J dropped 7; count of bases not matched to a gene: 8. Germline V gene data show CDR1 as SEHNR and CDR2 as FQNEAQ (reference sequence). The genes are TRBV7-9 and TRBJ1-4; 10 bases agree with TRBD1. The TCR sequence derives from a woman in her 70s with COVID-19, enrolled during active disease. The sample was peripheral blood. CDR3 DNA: TGTGCCAGCAGTAAGCAGGGGACAGGGGTTGAAAAACTGTTTTTT. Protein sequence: CASSKQGTGVEKLFF.